The text below deals with one TCR beta chain. Its specific antigen is unknown. No base qualities exist here, and no much larger clone lies one base off it. This same CDR3 is encoded by further DNA sequences in the sample. This record belongs to a study of blood T cell repertoires in COVID-19 (dated by TCRdb to the early 2020s). Background for the entire study: The collaborator samples originated in the United States, Italy and Spain and spanned the acute and convalescent phases of COVID-19. The material from the prospective study consisted of cDNA or gDNA derived from T cells, B-cell-depleted T cells, or PBMCs. The dataset comprised deeply sampled blood TCRbeta repertoires from subjects exposed to, actively infected with, or recovered from COVID-19. A freely available public database, intended as a resource for researchers studying the immune response to SARS-CoV-2, is where the repertoires were released. Samples were obtained from the ongoing ImmuneRACE study (first 160 participants) and from 1,254 subjects provided by 6 global collaborators. Sample metadata almost always included a de-identified subject ID, COVID-19 status, age in years and sex. Where available, HLA class I and class II types were taken from metadata supplied by the sample provider and were not determined by assay-based typing. The research as a whole found: Clinical and demographic metadata were provided uncurated, with the amount varying by source and participant.

Collaborating institutions collected whole blood in K2EDTA tubes following their own protocols. For TCRbeta analysis, collaborators shipped samples as frozen whole blood, isolated PBMCs, or DNA extracted from either of those sample types. TCRbeta CDR3 regions were amplified from genomic DNA using the immunoSEQ Assay, a bias-controlled multiplex PCR. The original methods were these. Within the assay, amplification of reference gene primers was used to estimate how many nucleated cells each sample contained. To quantify the absolute abundance of each unique TCRbeta CDR3 rearrangement, sequence reads were collapsed and filtered. For each sample, productive Simpson clonality was calculated as the square root of Simpson's diversity index across productive rearrangements. This is the immuneACCESS table as TCRdb keeps it, with only in-frame sequences that have V and J called. A part of the clones is gone; compared with another copy, unresolved V genes explain less than half, and the rest is unexplained. V, J and clone size derive from that table, while D and trimming were established from the DNA sequence. Counted in this sample were 150,000 to 180,000 clones; roughly four fifths of them appeared once. The ten largest clonotypes hold around 3.5% of the sample.

Taken from cysteine to phenylalanine, the CDR3 has 13 residues. Only CDR3 DNA remains: 39 bases, in frame from the first base. V is pared back by 3 bases and J by 4 bases, with 7 bases lying between the germline termini. CDR1 SGHTA and CDR2 FQGNSA are derived from the germline V gene. Sequenced material: peripheral blood. The TCR was taken from a woman older than 75 with acute or convalescent COVID-19. The rearranged segments are TRBV7-2 and TRBJ1-5, with the D gene not clear enough to name. DNA sequence: TGTGCCAGCAGCTTTTCGGGGAATCAGCCCCAGCATTTT. Its amino acids are CASSFSGNQPQHF.